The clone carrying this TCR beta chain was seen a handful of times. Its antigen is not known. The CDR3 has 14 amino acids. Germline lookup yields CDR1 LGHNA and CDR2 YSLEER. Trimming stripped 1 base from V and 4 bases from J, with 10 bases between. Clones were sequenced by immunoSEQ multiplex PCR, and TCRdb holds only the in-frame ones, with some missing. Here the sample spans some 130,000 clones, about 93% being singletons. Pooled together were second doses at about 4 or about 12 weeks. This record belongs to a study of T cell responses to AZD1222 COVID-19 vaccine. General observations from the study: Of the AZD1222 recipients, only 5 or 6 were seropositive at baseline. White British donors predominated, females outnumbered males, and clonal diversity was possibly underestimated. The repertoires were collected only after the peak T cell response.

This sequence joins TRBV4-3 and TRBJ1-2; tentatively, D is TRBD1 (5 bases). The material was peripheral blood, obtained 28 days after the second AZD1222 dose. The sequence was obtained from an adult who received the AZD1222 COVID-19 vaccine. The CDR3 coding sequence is TGCGCCAGCAGCCAAGTACGGGACTTCTATGGCTACACCTTC. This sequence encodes CASSQVRDFYGYTF.